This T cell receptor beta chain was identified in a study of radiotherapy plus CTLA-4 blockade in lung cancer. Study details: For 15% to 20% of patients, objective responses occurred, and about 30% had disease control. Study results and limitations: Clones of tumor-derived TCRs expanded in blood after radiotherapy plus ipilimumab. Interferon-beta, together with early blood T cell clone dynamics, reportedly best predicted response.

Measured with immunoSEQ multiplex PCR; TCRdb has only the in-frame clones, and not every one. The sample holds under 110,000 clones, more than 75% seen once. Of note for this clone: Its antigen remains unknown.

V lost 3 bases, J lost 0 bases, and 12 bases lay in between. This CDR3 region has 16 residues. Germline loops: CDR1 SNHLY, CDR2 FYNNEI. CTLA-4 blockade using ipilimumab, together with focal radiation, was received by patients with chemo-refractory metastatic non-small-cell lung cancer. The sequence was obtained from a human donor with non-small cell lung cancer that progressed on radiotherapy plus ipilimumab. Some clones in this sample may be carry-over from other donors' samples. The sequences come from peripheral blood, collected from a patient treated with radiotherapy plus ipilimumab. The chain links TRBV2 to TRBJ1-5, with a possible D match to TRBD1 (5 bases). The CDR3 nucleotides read TGTGCCAGCAGTGACGGACATTACAATAGCAATCAGCCCCAGCATTTT. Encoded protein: CASSDGHYNSNQPQHF.